These 19 T cell receptor beta chains share one sample of origin, sequenced in a study of T cells in Graves' hyperthyroidism and ophthalmopathy. Amplified TCR beta CDR3 regions derived from RNA transcripts. HTBI primers drove first-round RT-PCR of the TCR CDR3. MiXCR, applied by TCRdb to the multiplex PCR reads, yields one record per CDR3 protein. The sample yields 500,000 to 600,000 distinct CDR3 sequences, 16% seen once. The source material was blood. Receptors were obtained from a woman younger than 35 with Graves' hyperthyroidism.

This rearrangement joins TRBV6-1 to TRBJ2-7; possible D gene TRBD1, 6 bases. The CDR3 has 13 residues. CDR1 and CDR2 (germline): MNHNS, SASEGT. Trimming removed 6 bases at V and 2 bases at J, with 11 bases between. The CDR3 nucleotides are TGTGCCAGCAGACACACAGGGACCTACGAGCAGTACTTC. This encodes CASRHTGTYEQYF.

A few counts support this clonotype. The V and J genes are TRBV20-1 and TRBJ2-1; no definite D call. Trimming pared 3 bases from V and 2 bases from J, leaving 11 bases between. In germline, CDR1 is DFQATT, CDR2 SNEGSKA (reference sequence). The CDR3 sequence is 14 residues long. The CDR3 reads CSASHLGTYNEQFF. The CDR3 DNA reads as TGCAGTGCTAGTCACCTGGGGACCTACAATGAGCAGTTCTTC.

This clonotype was recorded at least ten times. This chain uses TRBV2 with TRBJ2-3; maybe TRBD2 (6 bases). This CDR3 contains 13 residues. Germline CDR1 and CDR2: SNHLY and FYNNEI. V was pared by 6 bases and J by 4 bases, with 11 bases between. The DNA for the CDR3 is TGTGCCAGCAGGGGCGGGGTCCCAGATACGCAGTATTTT. Protein sequence: CASRGGVPDTQYF.

The chain has TRBV10-3 and TRBJ2-1; 14 bases are shared with TRBD2. The CDR3 covers 14 residues. Germline CDR1 reads ENHRY; CDR2 reads SYGVKD. V was clipped by 8 bases and J by 6 bases; unmatched bases: 3. The CDR3 loop reads CAIGTSGSLNEQFF. The CDR3 DNA sequence: TGTGCCATCGGGACTAGCGGGAGCCTCAATGAGCAGTTCTTC.

The V gene is TRBV12-3 or TRBV12-4, the J gene TRBJ1-1; maybe TRBD1 (6 bases). Trimming pared 6 bases from V and 6 bases from J, leaving 20 bases between. This CDR3 has 15 amino acids. The CDR3: CASRRGGGVGAEAFF. CDR3 bases: TGTGCCAGCAGGAGGGGGGGGGGGGTAGGGGCTGAAGCTTTCTTT.

This clonotype was seen many times. J is TRBJ2-3 and V is TRBV20-1; possible D gene TRBD2, 6 bases. The CDR3 is made up of 14 amino acids. The ends were cut back, 1 base at V and 0 bases at J, with 8 bases in the middle. Per the germline V gene, CDR1 is DFQATT and CDR2 is SNEGSKA (reference sequence). CDR3 residues: CSARVAGSTDTQYF. The CDR3 coding sequence is TGCAGTGCTAGAGTGGCGGGGAGCACAGATACGCAGTATTTT.

This sequence joins TRBV6-1 and TRBJ1-5; TRBD1 agrees at 7 bases. Germline CDR1 MNHNS, CDR2 SASEGT. The CDR3 spans 12 residues. J lost 16 bases, V lost 7 bases, and 13 bases had no gene match. CDR3 sequence (DNA): TGTGCCAGCACCACGAACTGGGACAGTCGTCATTTT. It translates to CASTTNWDSRHF.

There are a few counts of this clonotype. The chain joins TRBV20-1 to TRBJ2-2; D might be TRBD2 (5 bases). Germline CDR1 is DFQATT and CDR2 is SNEGSKA (reference sequence). The CDR3 loop spans 13 amino acids. Between the trimmed V and J ends, which lost 6 bases and 2 bases, there was a span of 10 bases. CDR3 bases: TGCAGTGCGGATGGAGGAAACACCGGGGAGCTGTTTTTT. It is translated as CSADGGNTGELFF.

In its sample, this clonotype was seen a few times. The chain uses TRBV12-3 or TRBV12-4 and TRBJ1-4; D uncertain. CDR3 size: 15 residues. V lost 6 bases and J lost 5, with 16 bases in between. CDR3 residues: CASSPEGGRNEKLFF. In DNA form, the CDR3 reads TGTGCCAGCAGCCCCGAGGGAGGGCGGAATGAAAAACTGTTTTTT.

The chain combines TRBV20-1 with TRBJ2-7; D possibly corresponds to TRBD1 (5 bases). Trimming removed 1 base from V and 1 base from J, with 14 bases in between. Germline CDR1 and CDR2: DFQATT and SNEGSKA (reference sequence). The CDR3 is 15 amino acids. The CDR3 reads CSARGKQAPSYEQYF. DNA for the CDR3: TGCAGTGCTAGAGGGAAACAGGCTCCTTCCTACGAGCAGTACTTC.

In this sample, this clonotype turned up many times. This rearrangement joins TRBV28 to TRBJ1-2; 8 bases match TRBD1. The CDR3 is 15 residues long. The germline gives CDR1 MDHEN, CDR2 SYDVKM. The ends lost 2 bases at V and 3 bases at J; junction bases unmatched: 5. CDR3 residues: CASSLPRGLDYGYTF. The DNA for the CDR3 is TGTGCCAGCAGTTTACCCAGGGGGCTTGACTATGGCTACACCTTC.

Many counts were recorded for this clonotype. The J gene is TRBJ1-2, the V gene TRBV30; 10 bases are shared with TRBD1. This CDR3 is built from 12 residues. Trimming at V came to 6 bases and at J to 4 bases, leaving 2 bases not matched to a gene. Germline loops: CDR1 GTSNPN, CDR2 SVGIG (reference sequence). CDR3 bases: TGTGCCTGCCGGGACAGGGGCTATGGCTACACCTTC. Translated, it gives CACRDRGYGYTF.

This rearrangement joins TRBV9 to TRBJ2-7; the D is unclear. In germline, CDR1 is SGDLS, CDR2 YYNGEE. Trimming stripped 0 bases from V and 5 bases from J, with 12 bases between. The CDR3 covers 14 residues. CDR3 coding DNA: TGTGCCAGCAGCGTAGGACCAGTTAGCCACGAGCAGTACTTC. Translated: CASSVGPVSHEQYF. The variable domain in full, completed from reference TRBV9 and TRBJ2-7, reads DSGVTQTPKHLITATGQRVTLRCSPRSGDLSVYWYQQSLDQGLQFLIQYYNGEERAKGNILERFSAQQFPDLHSELNLSSLELGDSALYFCASSVGPVSHEQYFGPGTRLTVT.

This sequence joins TRBV27 and TRBJ2-2; D remains unclear. V was shortened by 5 bases and J by 4 bases, with 8 bases between the two germline ends. The CDR3 is 13 amino acids. Germline V gene data show CDR1 as MNHEY and CDR2 as SMNVEV (reference sequence). CDR3 sequence: CASSMTLTGELFF. Here the CDR3 DNA reads TGTGCCAGCAGTATGACTCTCACCGGGGAGCTGTTTTTT.

The V call is TRBV12-3 or TRBV12-4, the J call TRBJ2-7, with D uncertain. V lost 0 bases and J lost 3, with 9 bases in between. This CDR3 has 14 amino acids. The CDR3 loop is CASSLAGNGYEQYF. The CDR3 nucleotides read TGTGCCAGCAGTTTAGCGGGTAACGGCTACGAGCAGTACTTC.

The chain joins TRBV19 to TRBJ2-7, with D unresolved. The V and J ends lost 1 base and 0 bases respectively, with 4 bases between them. Germline V gene data show CDR1 as LNHDA and CDR2 as SQIVND (reference sequence). The CDR3 runs to 13 residues. As DNA, the CDR3 is TGTGCCAGTAGTATAGGGATCTCCTACGAGCAGTACTTC. Translated: CASSIGISYEQYF.

This clonotype has at least ten counts. CDR3 amino acids: CASSTSGSTEAFF. CDR3 DNA: TGTGCCAGCAGCACCTCAGGTTCCACTGAAGCTTTCTTT. This chain joins TRBV11-3 and TRBJ1-1; D is ambiguous. The CDR3 is 13 residues long. V shed 5 bases and J shed 4 bases, with 11 bases lying between them. Germline loops: CDR1 SGHNT, CDR2 YENEEA.

A note on this clonotype: At one end the junction does not follow the germline gene, possibly because of a read error. This chain connects TRBV12-3 or TRBV12-4 to TRBJ2-7, with 14 bases identical to TRBD2. The CDR3 runs 18 residues. This CDR3 is CASSSVTLRGLAGVKQYF. The CDR3 DNA reads as TGCGCCAGCAGTTCGGTTACTCTGCGGGGACTAGCGGGAGTCAAGCAGTACTTC.

In DNA, the CDR3 is TGTGCCAGCAGTCAAGCGGGTCCCCAGACCTACGAGCAGTACTTC. It translates to CASSQAGPQTYEQYF. This rearrangement joins TRBV7-9 to TRBJ2-7, with D maybe TRBD2 (6 bases). With 6 bases removed from V and 2 bases from J, the gap between germline ends came to 17 bases. The CDR3 is made up of 15 amino acids. Germline loops: CDR1 SEHNR, CDR2 FQNEAQ (reference sequence).